The present entry profiles one T cell receptor beta chain with its context. The sample comes from a study of blood T cell repertoires in COVID-19. The wider study: Nucleic acid was either cDNA or gDNA, and it came from T cells, B-cell-depleted T cells, or PBMCs.

The repertoire was sequenced with immunoSEQ multiplex PCR; TCRdb's copy has only in-frame clones and lacks some. The sample contains about half a million clones, roughly nine tenths of which appear only once. Germline V gives CDR1 SGHRS, CDR2 YFSETQ. CDR3 length: 15 residues. With 2 bases clipped from V and 4 bases from J, the junction kept 9 bases outside the gene matches. The sample taken for sequencing was peripheral blood. The receptor was isolated from a man between 18 and 29 years old with COVID-19, enrolled during active disease. The genes are TRBV5-1 and TRBJ2-7, with 7 bases aligning to TRBD1. CDR3 residues: CASSLGGAEKYEQYF. Written as DNA, the CDR3 is TGCGCCAGCAGCTTAGGGGGCGCGGAAAAATACGAGCAGTACTTC.